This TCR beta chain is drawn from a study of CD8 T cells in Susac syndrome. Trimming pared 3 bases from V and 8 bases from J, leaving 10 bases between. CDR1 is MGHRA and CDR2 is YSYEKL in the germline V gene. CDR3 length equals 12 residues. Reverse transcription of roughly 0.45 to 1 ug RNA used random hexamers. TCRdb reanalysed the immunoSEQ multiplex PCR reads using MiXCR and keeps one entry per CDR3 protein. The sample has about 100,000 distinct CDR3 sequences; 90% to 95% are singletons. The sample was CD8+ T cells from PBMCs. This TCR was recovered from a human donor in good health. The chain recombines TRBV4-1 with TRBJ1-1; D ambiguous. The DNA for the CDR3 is TGCGCCAGCAGCCATGACGGGAGGGAAGCTTTCTTT. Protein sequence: CASSHDGREAFF.